The T cell receptor beta chain under discussion was sequenced for a study of blood T cell repertoires in COVID-19. Study-level information: Samples came from the United States, Italy and Spain, spanning acute and convalescent COVID-19. T cells, B-cell-depleted T cells, or PBMCs supplied cDNA or gDNA.

Authors' methods: From reference gene primer amplification, estimates of nucleated cell counts were derived. TCRdb keeps only in-frame clones here, not all; method: immunoSEQ multiplex PCR. V and J calls and clone size are given by that table; D and trimming were obtained from the DNA. The sample has some 220,000 clones; around 86% are singletons. The TCR comes from a woman in her 70s with COVID-19, enrolled during active disease. The sample consisted of peripheral blood.

The CDR3 bases are TGTGCCAGCAGCCCCGGGACTAGCGTCCCCTACGAGCAGTACTTC. The encoded protein is CASSPGTSVPYEQYF. The chain carries TRBV7-2 and TRBJ2-7, with 10 bases matching TRBD2. The germline V gene encodes CDR1 SGHTA and CDR2 FQGNSA. The CDR3 is 15 amino acids. Trimming took 5 bases from V and 2 from J; bases not matched to a gene: 6.